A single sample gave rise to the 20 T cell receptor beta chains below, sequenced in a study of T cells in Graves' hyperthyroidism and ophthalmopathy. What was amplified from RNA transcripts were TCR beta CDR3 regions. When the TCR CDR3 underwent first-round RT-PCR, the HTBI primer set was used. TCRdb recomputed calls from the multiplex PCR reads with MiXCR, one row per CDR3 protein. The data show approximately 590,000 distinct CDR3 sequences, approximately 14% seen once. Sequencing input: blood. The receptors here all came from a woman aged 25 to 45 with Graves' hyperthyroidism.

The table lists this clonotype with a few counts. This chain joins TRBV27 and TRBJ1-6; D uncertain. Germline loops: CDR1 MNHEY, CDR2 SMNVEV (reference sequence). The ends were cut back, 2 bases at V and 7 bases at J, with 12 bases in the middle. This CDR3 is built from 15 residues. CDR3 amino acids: CASSLMGGYNSPLHF. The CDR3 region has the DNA TGTGCCAGCAGTTTAATGGGAGGGTACAATTCACCCCTCCACTTT.

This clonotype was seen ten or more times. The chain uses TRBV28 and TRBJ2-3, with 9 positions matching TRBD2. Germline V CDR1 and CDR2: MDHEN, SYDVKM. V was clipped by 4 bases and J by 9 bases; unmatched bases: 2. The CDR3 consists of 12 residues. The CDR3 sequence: CASSSSGGTQYF. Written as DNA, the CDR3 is TGTGCCAGCAGTTCCAGCGGGGGGACGCAGTATTTT.

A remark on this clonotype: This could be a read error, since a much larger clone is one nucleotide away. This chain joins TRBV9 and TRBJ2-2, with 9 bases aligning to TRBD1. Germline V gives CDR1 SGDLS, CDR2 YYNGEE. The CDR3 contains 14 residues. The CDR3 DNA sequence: TGTGCCAGCAGCGTCAAGGGACAGGGAGGGGAGCTGCTTTTT. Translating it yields CASSVKGQGGELLF.

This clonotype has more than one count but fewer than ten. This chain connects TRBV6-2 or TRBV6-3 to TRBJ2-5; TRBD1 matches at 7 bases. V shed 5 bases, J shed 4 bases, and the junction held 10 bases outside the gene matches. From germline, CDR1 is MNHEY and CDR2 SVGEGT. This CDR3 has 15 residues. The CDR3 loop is CASSRHRGGTETQYF. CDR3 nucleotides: TGTGCCAGCAGTCGCCACAGGGGCGGCACAGAGACCCAGTACTTC.

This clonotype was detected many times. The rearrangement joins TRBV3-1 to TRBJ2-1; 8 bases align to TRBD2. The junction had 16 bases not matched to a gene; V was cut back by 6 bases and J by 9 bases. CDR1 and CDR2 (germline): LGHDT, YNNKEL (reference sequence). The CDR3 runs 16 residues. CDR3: CASRLSGRGPHGEQFF. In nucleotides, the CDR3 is TGTGCCAGCAGACTAAGCGGGAGAGGCCCACACGGTGAGCAGTTCTTC.

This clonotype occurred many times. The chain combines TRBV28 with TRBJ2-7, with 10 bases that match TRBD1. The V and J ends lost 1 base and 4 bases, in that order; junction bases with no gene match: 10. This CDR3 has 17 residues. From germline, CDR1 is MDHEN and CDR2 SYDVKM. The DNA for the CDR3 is TGTGCCAGCAGTTTATTCTCAGGACAGGGGGGGGGTTACGAGCAGTACTTC. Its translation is CASSLFSGQGGGYEQYF.

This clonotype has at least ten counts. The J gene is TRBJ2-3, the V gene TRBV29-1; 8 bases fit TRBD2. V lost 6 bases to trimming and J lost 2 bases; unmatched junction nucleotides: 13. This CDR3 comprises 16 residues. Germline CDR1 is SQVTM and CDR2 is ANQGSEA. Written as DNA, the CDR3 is TGCAGCGTCCTGAATGCGGGAGGAACCCTCACAGATACGCAGTATTTT. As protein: CSVLNAGGTLTDTQYF.

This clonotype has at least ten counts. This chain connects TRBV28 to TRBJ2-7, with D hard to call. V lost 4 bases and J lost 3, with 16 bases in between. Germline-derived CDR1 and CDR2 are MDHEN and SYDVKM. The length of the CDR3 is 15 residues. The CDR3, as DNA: TGTGCCAGCAGTTCCGCGGCCGTGGGCATCTACGAGCAGTACTTC. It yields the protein CASSSAAVGIYEQYF.

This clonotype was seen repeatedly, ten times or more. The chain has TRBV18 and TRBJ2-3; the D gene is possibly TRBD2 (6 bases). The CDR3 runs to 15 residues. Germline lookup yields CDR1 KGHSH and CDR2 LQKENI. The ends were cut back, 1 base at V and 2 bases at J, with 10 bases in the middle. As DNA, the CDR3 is TGTGCCAGCTCACCACGTGCTAGCGCCACAGATACGCAGTATTTT. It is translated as CASSPRASATDTQYF.

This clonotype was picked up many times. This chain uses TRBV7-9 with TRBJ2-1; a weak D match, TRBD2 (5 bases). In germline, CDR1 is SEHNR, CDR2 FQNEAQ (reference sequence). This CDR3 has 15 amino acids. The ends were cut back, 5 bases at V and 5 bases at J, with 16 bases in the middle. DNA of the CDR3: TGTGCCAGCAGCCGGACTCAAAACCTTAACAATGAGCAGTTCTTC. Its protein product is CASSRTQNLNNEQFF.

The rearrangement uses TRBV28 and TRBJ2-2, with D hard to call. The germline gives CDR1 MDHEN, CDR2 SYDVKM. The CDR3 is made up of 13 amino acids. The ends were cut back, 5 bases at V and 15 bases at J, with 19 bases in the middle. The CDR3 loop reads CASSTTSDHSMFF. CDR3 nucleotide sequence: TGTGCCAGCAGTACTACCTCCGACCATAGCATGTTTTTT.

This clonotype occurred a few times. The CDR3 DNA reads as TGTGCCACCAGTGACACCAGGAGCTCTGGGGCCAACGTCCTGACTTTC. It yields the protein CATSDTRSSGANVLTF. The rearrangement joins TRBV24-1 to TRBJ2-6; D unresolved. CDR3 length: 16 residues. Between the trimmed V and J ends, which lost 4 bases and 0 bases, there was a span of 9 bases. Germline V gene data show CDR1 as KGHDR and CDR2 as SFDVKD.

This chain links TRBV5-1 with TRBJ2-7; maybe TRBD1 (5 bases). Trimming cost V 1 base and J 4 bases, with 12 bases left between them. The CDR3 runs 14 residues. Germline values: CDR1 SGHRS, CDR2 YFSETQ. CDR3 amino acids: CASSLTGPGYEQYF. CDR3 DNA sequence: TGCGCCAGCAGCTTGACAGGTCCCGGTTACGAGCAGTACTTC.

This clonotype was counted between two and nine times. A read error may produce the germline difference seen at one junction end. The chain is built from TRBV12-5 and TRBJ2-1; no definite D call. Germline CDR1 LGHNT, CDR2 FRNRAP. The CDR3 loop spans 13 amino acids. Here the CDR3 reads CASGFSSHNGQFF. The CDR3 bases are TGTGCTAGTGGTTTCAGTTCCCACAATGGGCAGTTCTTC.

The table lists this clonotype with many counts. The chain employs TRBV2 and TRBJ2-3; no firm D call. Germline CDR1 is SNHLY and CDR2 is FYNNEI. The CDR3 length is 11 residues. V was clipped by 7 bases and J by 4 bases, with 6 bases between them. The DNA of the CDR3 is TGTGCCAGCAATTTGGCAGATACGCAGTATTTT. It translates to CASNLADTQYF.

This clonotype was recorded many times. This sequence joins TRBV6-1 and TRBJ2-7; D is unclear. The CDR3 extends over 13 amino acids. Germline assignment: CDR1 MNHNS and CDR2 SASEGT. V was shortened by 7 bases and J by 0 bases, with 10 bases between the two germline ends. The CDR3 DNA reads TGTGCCAGCACCCTTAGTACCTCCTACGAGCAGTACTTC. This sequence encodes CASTLSTSYEQYF.

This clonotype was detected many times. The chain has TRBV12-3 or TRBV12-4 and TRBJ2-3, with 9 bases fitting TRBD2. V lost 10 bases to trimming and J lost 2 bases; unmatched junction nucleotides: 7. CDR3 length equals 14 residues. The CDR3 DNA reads TGTGCCACCGTAGCGGGAGCTTACACAGATACGCAGTATTTT. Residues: CATVAGAYTDTQYF.

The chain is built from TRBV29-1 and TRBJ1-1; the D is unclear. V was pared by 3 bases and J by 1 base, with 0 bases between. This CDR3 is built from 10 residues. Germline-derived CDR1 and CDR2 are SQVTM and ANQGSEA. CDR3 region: CSVENTEAFF. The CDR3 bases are TGCAGCGTTGAGAACACTGAAGCTTTCTTT.

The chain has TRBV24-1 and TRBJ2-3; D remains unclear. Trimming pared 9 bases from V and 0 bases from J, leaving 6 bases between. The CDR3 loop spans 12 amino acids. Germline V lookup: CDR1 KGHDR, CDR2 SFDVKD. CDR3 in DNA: TGTGCCACCGTCGGAAGCACAGATACGCAGTATTTT. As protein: CATVGSTDTQYF.

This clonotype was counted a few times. The CDR3, as DNA: TGTGCCTGGTGCCCCGCCGTAAGCTCTGGAAACACCATATATTTT. Its protein is CAWCPAVSSGNTIYF. The chain employs TRBV30 and TRBJ1-3; D uncertain. V lost 5 bases to trimming and J lost 0 bases, with 14 bases between them. Germline V gene data show CDR1 as GTSNPN and CDR2 as SVGIG (reference sequence). This CDR3 is built from 15 residues.